This TCR beta chain was found in a study of blood T cell repertoires in COVID-19. In the study overall: Italy, Spain and the United States were the sources of the convalescent and acute COVID-19 samples. T cells, B-cell-depleted T cells, or PBMCs supplied cDNA or gDNA.

Only in-frame clones appear in the TCRdb table, and some are missing; sequencing was by immunoSEQ multiplex PCR. This table has 150,000 to 200,000 clones, 86% appearing once. This CDR3 is 17 amino acids long. Germline lookup yields CDR1 SGHNT and CDR2 YYREEE (reference sequence). The trim removed 4 bases at V and 3 bases at J, leaving 15 bases unmatched. Material: peripheral blood. The rearrangement joins TRBV5-4 to TRBJ1-1, with 7 bases identical to TRBD1. The receptor was isolated from a man in his late teens or twenties with acute or convalescent COVID-19. Here the CDR3 reads CASSGSKGAVSDTEAFF. CDR3 bases: TGTGCCAGCAGCGGGTCCAAGGGGGCGGTTTCGGACACTGAAGCTTTCTTT.